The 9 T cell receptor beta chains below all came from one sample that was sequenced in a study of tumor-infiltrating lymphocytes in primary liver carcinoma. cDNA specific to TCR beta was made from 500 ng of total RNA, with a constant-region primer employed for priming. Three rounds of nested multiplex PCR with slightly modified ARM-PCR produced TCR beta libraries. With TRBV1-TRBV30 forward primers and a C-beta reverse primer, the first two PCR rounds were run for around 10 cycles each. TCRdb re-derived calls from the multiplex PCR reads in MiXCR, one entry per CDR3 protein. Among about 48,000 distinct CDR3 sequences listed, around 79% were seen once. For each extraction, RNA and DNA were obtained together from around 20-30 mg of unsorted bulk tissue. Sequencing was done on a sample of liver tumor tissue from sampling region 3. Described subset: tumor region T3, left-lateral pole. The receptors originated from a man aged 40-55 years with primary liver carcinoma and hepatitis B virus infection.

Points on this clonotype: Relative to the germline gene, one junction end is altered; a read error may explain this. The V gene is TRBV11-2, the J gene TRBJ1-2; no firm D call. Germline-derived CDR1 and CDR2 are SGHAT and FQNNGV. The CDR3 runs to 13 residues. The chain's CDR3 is CASSLEENYCYTF. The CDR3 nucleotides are TGTGCCAGCAGCTTAGAGGAGAACTATTGCTACACCTTT. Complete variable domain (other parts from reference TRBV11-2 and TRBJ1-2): EAGVAQSPRYKIIEKRQSVAFWCNPISGHATLYWYQQILGQGPKLLIQFQNNGVVDDSQLPKDRFSAERLKGVDSTLKIQPAKLEDSAVYLCASSLEENYCYTFGSGTRLTVV.

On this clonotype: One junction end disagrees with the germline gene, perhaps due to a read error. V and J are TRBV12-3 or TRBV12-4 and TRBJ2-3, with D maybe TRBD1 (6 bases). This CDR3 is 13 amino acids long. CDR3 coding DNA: TGTGCCAGCAGCCCTAGACGGACAGATACGCAGTTTTTT. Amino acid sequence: CASSPRRTDTQFF.

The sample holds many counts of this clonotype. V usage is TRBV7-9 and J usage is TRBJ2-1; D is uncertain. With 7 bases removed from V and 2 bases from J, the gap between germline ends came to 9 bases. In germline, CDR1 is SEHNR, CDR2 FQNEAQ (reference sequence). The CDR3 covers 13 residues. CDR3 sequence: CASTPGPYNEQFF. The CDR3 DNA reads TGTGCCAGCACCCCCGGGCCCTACAATGAGCAGTTCTTC.

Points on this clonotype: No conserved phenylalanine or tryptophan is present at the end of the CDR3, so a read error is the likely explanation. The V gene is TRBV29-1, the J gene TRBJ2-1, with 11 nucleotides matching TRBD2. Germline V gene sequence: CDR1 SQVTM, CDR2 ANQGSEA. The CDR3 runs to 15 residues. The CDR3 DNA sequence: TGCAGTGTTGGGTTATTAGCGGGAGGGCCAGCGGAGCAGTTCCTC. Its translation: CSVGLLAGGPAEQFL.

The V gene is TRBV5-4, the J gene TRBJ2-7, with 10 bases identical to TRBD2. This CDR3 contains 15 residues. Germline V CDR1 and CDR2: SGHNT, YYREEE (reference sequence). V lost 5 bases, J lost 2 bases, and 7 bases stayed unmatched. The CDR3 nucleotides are TGTGCCAGCAGTCCAGGACTAGCGGCAACCTACGAGCAGTACTTC. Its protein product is CASSPGLAATYEQYF.

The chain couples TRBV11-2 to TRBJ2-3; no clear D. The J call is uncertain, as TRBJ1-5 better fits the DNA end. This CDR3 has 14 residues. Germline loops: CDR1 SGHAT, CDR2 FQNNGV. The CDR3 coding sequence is TGTGCCAGCAGCCCGGGCTCCCCGTTAGATACACAGCATTTT. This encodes CASSPGSPLDTQHF.

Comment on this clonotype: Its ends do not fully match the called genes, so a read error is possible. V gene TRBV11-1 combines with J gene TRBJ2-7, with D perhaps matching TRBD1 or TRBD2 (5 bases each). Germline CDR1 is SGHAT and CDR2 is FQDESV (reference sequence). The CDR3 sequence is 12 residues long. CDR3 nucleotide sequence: TGCGCCGGCAGCTTAGCGCAGGGAAAGCAGTACTTC. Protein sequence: CAGSLAQGKQYF. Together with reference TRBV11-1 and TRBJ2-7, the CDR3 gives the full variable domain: EAEVAQSPRYKITEKSQAVAFWCDPISGHATLYWYRQILGQGPELLVQFQDESVVDDSQLPKDRFSAERLKGVDSTLKIQPAELGDSAMYLCAGSLAQGKQYFGPGTRLTVT.

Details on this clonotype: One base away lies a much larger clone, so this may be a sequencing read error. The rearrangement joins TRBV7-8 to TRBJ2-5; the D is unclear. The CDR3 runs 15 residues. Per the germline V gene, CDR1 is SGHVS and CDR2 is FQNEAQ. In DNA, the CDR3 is TGTGGCAGCAGCCCCCTCTACAGTACTCAAGAGACCCAGTACTTC. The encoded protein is CGSSPLYSTQETQYF. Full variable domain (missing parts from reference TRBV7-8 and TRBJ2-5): GAGVSQSPRYKVAKRGQDVALRCDPISGHVSLFWYQQALGQGPEFLTYFQNEAQLDKSGLPSDRFFAERPEGSVSTLKIQRTQQEDSAVYLCGSSPLYSTQETQYFGPGTRLLVL.

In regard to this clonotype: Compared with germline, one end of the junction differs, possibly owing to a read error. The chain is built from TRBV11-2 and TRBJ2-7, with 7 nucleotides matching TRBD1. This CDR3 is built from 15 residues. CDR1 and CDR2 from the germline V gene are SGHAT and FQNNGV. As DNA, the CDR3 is TGTGCCAGCAGCTCTATAGGGGGCCAGAGGTACGAGGAGTACTTC. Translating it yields CASSSIGGQRYEEYF.